These T cell receptor beta chains were read from a single sample in a study of monozygotic twins with cystic fibrosis. The protocol was immunoSEQ multiplex PCR, while the TCRdb copy is restricted to in-frame clones and leaves out a portion. The table has about 15,000 clones, 96% seen once; the top ten hold roughly 0.62%. The sequencing sample was made of blood. The receptors originated from a girl aged 2 to 9 with cystic fibrosis. Each CDR3 is given with its conserved first and last residue. The D gene is left open where the match is weak. Part of the rows lack a size; the others show once, few, many or a class for expanded clones.

d_call j_call v_call clone_size cdr3_aa cdr3_nt
- TRBJ2-4 TRBV15 - CATSRDLALNIQYF TGTGCCACCAGCAGAGATTTGGCACTAAACATTCAGTACTTC
TRBD2 TRBJ2-7 TRBV5-6 - CASSTGRNVLAYEQYF TGTGCCAGCAGCACCGGGAGGAACGTTTTGGCCTACGAGCAGTACTTC
- TRBJ1-2 TRBV20-1 - CSAKLGGYTF TGCAGTGCTAAGTTGGGGGGCTACACCTTC
TRBD1 TRBJ2-7 TRBV5-1 - CASTIRGQGSNEQYF TGCGCCAGCACTATTAGGGGACAGGGTTCCAACGAGCAGTACTTC
TRBD2 TRBJ2-3 TRBV5-4 - CASSSPKRGASTDTQYF TGTGCCAGCAGCTCCCCAAAGCGGGGGGCAAGCACAGATACGCAGTATTTT
- TRBJ2-2 TRBV7-2 - CASSPWPGELFF TGTGCCAGCAGCCCCTGGCCCGGGGAGCTGTTTTTT
- TRBJ2-5 TRBV7-9 once CASSLESSKETQYF TGTGCCAGCAGCTTAGAGTCTAGCAAAGAGACCCAGTACTTC
- TRBJ2-2 TRBV7-9 - CASSLLVGELFF TGTGCCAGCAGCTTATTAGTCGGGGAGCTGTTTTTT
- TRBJ1-6 TRBV30 - CAWRQANNSPLHF TGTGCCTGGAGACAGGCAAATAATTCACCCCTCCACTTT
TRBD2 TRBJ2-1 TRBV7-8 - CASSLALAGGYPYNEQFF TGTGCCAGCAGCTTAGCTCTAGCGGGGGGTTACCCCTACAATGAGCAGTTCTTC
- TRBJ2-7 TRBV15 - CATSRVPGASYEQYF TGTGCCACCAGCAGAGTCCCCGGGGCTTCCTACGAGCAGTACTTC
TRBD2 TRBJ2-5 TRBV9 - CASSGRLAGAQETQYF TGTGCCAGCAGCGGCCGACTAGCGGGGGCCCAAGAGACCCAGTACTTC
- TRBJ2-1 TRBV20-1 - CSATGGDEQFF TGCAGTGCTACCGGGGGTGATGAGCAGTTCTTC
TRBD1 TRBJ2-7 TRBV28 - CASSLGTGFYEQYF TGTGCCAGCAGTTTAGGGACAGGATTCTACGAGCAGTACTTC
TRBD1 TRBJ1-2 TRBV28 - CASTSAGGGYGYTF TGTGCCAGCACCAGCGCAGGGGGCGGCTATGGCTACACCTTC
- TRBJ2-7 TRBV25-1 - CASSEPYPTTYEQYF TGTGCCAGCAGTGAACCTTACCCTACAACCTACGAGCAGTACTTC
TRBD1 TRBJ2-1 TRBV7-6 - CASSFGTPGQGSYNEQFF TGTGCCAGCAGCTTCGGCACTCCGGGACAGGGCTCCTACAATGAGCAGTTCTTC
- TRBJ2-3 TRBV2 - CASKTSHLLAQYF TGTGCCAGCAAAACTAGCCATCTTCTTGCGCAGTATTTT
TRBD2 TRBJ2-1 TRBV5-4 - CASSVLAGETYNEQFF TGTGCCAGCAGCGTACTAGCGGGGGAGACCTACAATGAGCAGTTCTTC
- TRBJ2-3 TRBV19 - CASRDYPTSTDTQYF TGTGCCAGTAGGGACTACCCTACTAGCACAGATACGCAGTATTTT
TRBD1 TRBJ2-7 TRBV5-8 - CASNRGGEQYF TGTGCCAGCAACAGGGGTGGCGAGCAGTACTTC
TRBD1 TRBJ1-2 TRBV30 - CAWSVLGTGVFGYTF TGTGCCTGGAGTGTACTAGGTACAGGGGTCTTTGGCTACACCTTC
TRBD1 TRBJ1-3 TRBV7-2 - CASSLDRGRGNTIYF TGTGCCAGCAGCTTAGACAGGGGCCGGGGAAACACCATATATTTT
TRBD1 TRBJ2-1 TRBV29-1 - CSVEAPPGTGSMDEQFF TGCAGCGTTGAAGCCCCCCCTGGGACAGGGTCGATGGATGAGCAGTTCTTC
- TRBJ1-3 TRBV21-1 - CASSSQRVGGNTIYF TGTGCCAGCAGCTCCCAGCGGGTAGGAGGAAACACCATATATTTT
- TRBJ2-1 TRBV7-2 - CASSSGNPYHEQFF TGTGCCAGCAGCTCCGGTAACCCCTACCATGAGCAGTTCTTC
TRBD1 TRBJ1-6 TRBV5-1 once CASSLRTGNSPLHF TGCGCCAGCAGCCTTAGGACAGGGAATTCACCCCTCCACTTT
- TRBJ1-6 TRBV5-6 - CASSLNNSPLHF TGTGCCAGCAGCTTGAATAATTCACCCCTCCACTTT
TRBD2 TRBJ2-5 TRBV6-5 - CASSYSKRGRETQYF TGTGCCAGCAGTTACTCCAAGCGGGGTCGGGAGACCCAGTACTTC
TRBD2 TRBJ2-7 TRBV9 - CASSPGLAGGPSSYEQYF TGTGCCAGCAGCCCAGGACTAGCGGGGGGTCCGAGCTCCTACGAGCAGTACTTC
TRBD2 TRBJ2-7 TRBV4-3 - CASSLGLAGGPYEQYF TGCGCCAGCAGCCTAGGACTAGCGGGGGGACCCTACGAGCAGTACTTC
- TRBJ1-3 TRBV7-9 - CASSLDGNTIYF TGTGCCAGCAGCTTAGACGGAAACACCATATATTTT
TRBD1 TRBJ2-7 TRBV28 - CASSSHGTGGLYEQYF TGTGCCAGCAGTTCCCACGGGACAGGGGGACTTTACGAGCAGTACTTC
TRBD2 TRBJ2-7 TRBV10-1 - CASSDGLAGGREQYF TGCGCCAGCAGCGACGGACTAGCGGGGGGGCGGGAGCAGTACTTC
- TRBJ2-3 TRBV27 - CASSSRVSTDTQYF TGTGCCAGCAGTTCTCGGGTCAGCACAGATACGCAGTATTTT
TRBD2 TRBJ2-1 TRBV6-6 - CASTVVAGGEQFF TGTGCCAGCACAGTAGTAGCGGGGGGTGAGCAGTTCTTC
- TRBJ2-7 TRBV18 - CASSGDGPYEQYF TGTGCCAGCTCAGGGGACGGTCCCTACGAGCAGTACTTC
TRBD2 TRBJ2-7 TRBV5-5 - CASSLLLAAYEQYF TGTGCCAGCAGCTTATTACTAGCGGCCTACGAGCAGTACTTC
- TRBJ1-1 TRBV6-1 - CASSYRTEAFF TGTGCCAGCAGTTATCGCACTGAAGCTTTCTTT
- TRBJ1-5 TRBV5-6 - CASSLGGLQPQHF TGTGCCAGCAGCTTGGGCGGGCTTCAGCCCCAGCATTTT
- TRBJ2-7 TRBV7-2 - CASSAPKKVPVVGEQYF TGTGCCAGCAGCGCACCTAAAAAAGTACCTGTGGTGGGGGAGCAGTACTTC
- TRBJ1-5 TRBV5-5 once CASSLGTSLNQPQHF TGTGCCAGCAGCTTGGGGACATCTTTAAATCAGCCCCAGCATTTT
TRBD1 TRBJ1-2 TRBV5-5 - CASSMGQYGYTF TGTGCCAGCAGCATGGGACAGTATGGCTACACCTTC
TRBD1 TRBJ1-5 TRBV2 - CASSERQGYSNQPQHF TGTGCCAGCAGTGAAAGACAGGGGTATAGCAATCAGCCCCAGCATTTT
- TRBJ1-4 TRBV5-1 - CASSLFGTQNEKLFF TGCGCCAGCAGCTTGTTCGGGACACAAAATGAAAAACTGTTTTTT
- TRBJ1-6 TRBV18 - CASSQVEGLGTLHF TGTGCCAGCTCACAGGTCGAGGGGTTGGGGACCCTCCACTTT
- TRBJ1-3 TRBV19 - CASSTGSTSGNTIYF TGTGCCAGTAGTACTGGTTCTACCTCTGGAAACACCATATATTTT
TRBD1 TRBJ1-1 TRBV4-1 - CASSQASGTGTTEAFF TGCGCCAGCAGCCAAGCCTCCGGGACAGGGACCACTGAAGCTTTCTTT
TRBD1 TRBJ2-7 TRBV5-6 once CASRGQVMGSYEQYF TGTGCCAGCAGGGGACAGGTGATGGGCTCCTACGAGCAGTACTTC
- TRBJ1-5 TRBV2 - CASSVDLSNQPQHF TGTGCCAGCAGTGTGGATCTTAGCAATCAGCCCCAGCATTTT
- TRBJ2-1 TRBV5-1 once CASSSSGSGSYNEQFF TGCGCCAGCAGCTCATCAGGGAGCGGCTCCTACAATGAGCAGTTCTTC
- TRBJ1-6 TRBV5-8 - CASSLDREFPLHF TGTGCCAGCAGCTTGGACAGGGAGTTCCCCCTCCACTTT
- TRBJ1-3 TRBV7-2 - CASSLARHSGNTIYF TGTGCCAGCAGCTTAGCGCGTCATTCTGGAAACACCATATATTTT